This T cell receptor beta chain is from a study of T cell responses to AZD1222 COVID-19 vaccine. Data came from immunoSEQ multiplex PCR; TCRdb stores just in-frame clones and leaves some out. The sample lists about 160,000 clones, 80% to 95% occurring once. The sample in question was peripheral blood, obtained on day 0 of AZD1222 vaccination. This clonotype was obtained from an adult in good health.

CDR3 amino acids: CASSHHPGSSISYNEQFF. As DNA, the CDR3 is TGTGCCAGCAGCCACCACCCGGGGAGCTCAATCTCCTACAATGAGCAGTTCTTC. The chain couples TRBV7-8 to TRBJ2-1; tentative D call: TRBD2 (5 bases). Deletions cut 5 bases from V and 0 bases from J, with 20 bases between. Per the germline V gene, CDR1 is SGHVS and CDR2 is FQNEAQ. The CDR3 covers 18 residues. The whole variable domain, filled in from reference TRBV7-8 and TRBJ2-1, reads GAGVSQSPRYKVAKRGQDVALRCDPISGHVSLFWYQQALGQGPEFLTYFQNEAQLDKSGLPSDRFFAERPEGSVSTLKIQRTQQEDSAVYLCASSHHPGSSISYNEQFFGPGTRLTVL.